Below, one T cell receptor (beta chain) is given with its context. The antigen is unknown. The PCR was carried out with 60 Vbeta primers and 13 Jbeta primers. The table came from immunoSEQ multiplex PCR; TCRdb's copy has only in-frame clones and leaves some out. This table holds about 110,000 clones, 65% to 80% found once. This entry is derived from a study of cytomegalovirus exposure and HLA in healthy donors. The study, taken as a whole, reports: Reports indicated that the classifier achieved high specificity and sensitivity in diagnosing cytomegalovirus status. When the data were analyzed later, several of the most significant clusters appeared to be linked to common viral pathogens.

What was sequenced was PBMCs. This TCR came from a man aged 55-75 years in good health and CMV-seronegative.

This CDR3 is CASSPPDSRDTQYF. The CDR3 region has the DNA TGTGCCAGCAGCCCCCCCGACAGCCGAGATACGCAGTATTTT. The chain joins TRBV7-2 to TRBJ2-3, with a tentative D call TRBD1 (5 bases). This CDR3 is 14 amino acids long. CDR1 and CDR2 (germline): SGHTA, FQGNSA. The V end was cut by 5 bases, the J end by 5 bases, with 14 bases between. Based on the CDR3 plus reference TRBV7-2 and TRBJ2-3, the full variable domain is GAGVSQSPSNKVTEKGKDVELRCDPISGHTALYWYRQSLGQGLEFLIYFQGNSAPDKSGLPSDRFSAERTGGSVSTLTIQRTQQEDSAVYLCASSPPDSRDTQYFGPGTRLTVL.